Included here is one T cell receptor beta chain sequence, with context. This may stem from a read error, because a much larger clone lies one nucleotide away. A TCRbeta library incorporating unique molecular identifiers was prepared. A single record per CDR3 protein comes from TCRdb applying MiXCR to the PCR reads. The repertoire consists of 490,000 or so distinct CDR3 sequences, with roughly a tenth occurring once and the leading ten covering roughly 2%. The sample belongs to a study of T-cell reconstitution after alpha-beta-depleted transplantation in children. The source was PBMCs, collected before TCRalphabeta/CD19-depleted stem cell transplant. This TCR derives from a child aged 2-9 years with inherited bone marrow failure, due to receive a stem cell transplant.

Here the CDR3 reads CASTLGGARNYGYTF. Here the CDR3 DNA reads TGCGCCAGCACCCTCGGAGGGGCCCGAAACTATGGCTACACCTTC. The rearrangement joins TRBV5-1 to TRBJ1-2; D might be TRBD1 (5 bases). Germline assignment: CDR1 SGHRS and CDR2 YFSETQ. The V gene lost 6 bases and the J gene lost 2 bases, with 17 bases spanning the gap. The CDR3 consists of 15 residues.